The rows below give T cell receptor beta chains drawn from one sample of a study of shared clonotypes between healthy human individuals. TCRdb keeps only in-frame clones here, not all; method: immunoSEQ multiplex PCR. The profile shows 2 million to 2.5 million clones, roughly 93% of them singletons. Sequenced sample: naive CD4+ T cells from PBMCs. These TCRs come from a man between 18 and 29 years old in good health. Some clones in this sample may be carry-over from other donors' samples. Both conserved end residues are part of each CDR3. D genes are given only for firm matches. For some rows the clone size is stated as once, few or many, or as a class when expanded; others skip it.

V	size	D	J	DNA	CDR3
TRBV5-1	NA	TRBD2	TRBJ2-3	TGCGCCAGCAGTTCTGGAAGCGGGGCTAGCACAGATACGCAGTATTTT	CASSSGSGASTDTQYF
TRBV28	NA	NA	TRBJ2-3	TGTGCCAGCAGTCTCAGGGTCCGCACAGATACGCAGTATTTT	CASSLRVRTDTQYF
TRBV18	NA	NA	TRBJ2-7	TGTGCCAGCTCACCACAAGACAGGTACAGGGACGAGCAGTACTTC	CASSPQDRYRDEQYF
TRBV9	NA	NA	TRBJ1-5	TGTGCCAGCAGCGTAGGTGGCGGTCTCAATCAGCCCCAGCATTTT	CASSVGGGLNQPQHF
TRBV6-6	NA	TRBD1	TRBJ1-5	TGTGCCAGCAGCCGGACAGGAGTAAATCAGCCCCAGCATTTT	CASSRTGVNQPQHF
TRBV9	NA	NA	TRBJ2-1	TGTGCCAGCAGCGTAATCCCATCGCCCGGATATGAGCAGTTCTTC	CASSVIPSPGYEQFF
TRBV6-1	once	NA	TRBJ1-2	TGTGCCAGCAGTGAAGGGGAAGGTCATAACTATGGCTACACCTTC	CASSEGEGHNYGYTF
TRBV28	NA	TRBD2	TRBJ2-5	TGTGCCAGCAGTTTAAGGTTCGCGGTAGCGGGTCCGCCTTACTTC	CASSLRFAVAGPPYF
TRBV28	NA	NA	TRBJ2-7	TGTGCCAGCAGTTCTCCCCTCGACGAGCAGTACTTC	CASSSPLDEQYF
TRBV4-3	NA	NA	TRBJ1-2	TGCGCCAGCAGCCAGGGGGCCCGAATGTCCGATGGCTACACCTTC	CASSQGARMSDGYTF
TRBV6-1	NA	TRBD2	TRBJ2-7	TGTGCCAGCAGTGGGGTGGGTAGCGGGAGGGCAAGGTCGGACGAGCAGTACTTC	CASSGVGSGRARSDEQYF
TRBV7-3	NA	TRBD2	TRBJ2-1	TGTGCCAGCAGCTTATCTAGCGGGAGATACAATGAGCAGTTCTTC	CASSLSSGRYNEQFF
TRBV28	NA	NA	TRBJ1-4	TGTGCCAGCACCGAATCACAGCCTACCGAAAAACTGTTTTTT	CASTESQPTEKLFF
TRBV4-3	NA	NA	TRBJ1-3	TGCGCCAGCAGCCAAGATTATCTCTCTGGAAACACCATATATTTT	CASSQDYLSGNTIYF
TRBV30	NA	NA	TRBJ2-3	TGTGCCTGGACCCGGTCAGGGGCGATGGGTACGCAGTATTTT	CAWTRSGAMGTQYF
TRBV4-3	once	NA	TRBJ2-4	TGCGCCAGCAGCCAGATACTAGCCAAAAACATTCAGTACTTC	CASSQILAKNIQYF
TRBV5-8	NA	NA	TRBJ1-4	TGTGCCAGCAGGGTCCGGGGGGGATCCGAAAAACTGTTTTTT	CASRVRGGSEKLFF
TRBV7-8	NA	NA	TRBJ2-7	TGTGCCAGCAGCTCCCCCTCCTACGAGCAGTACTTC	CASSSPSYEQYF
TRBV19	NA	TRBD1	TRBJ2-1	TGTGCCAGTAACCGAAGGGACAGGGGGTCGAATGAGCAGTTCTTC	CASNRRDRGSNEQFF
TRBV2	few	NA	TRBJ1-5	TGTGCCAGCAGCCCTCAGGGAGGGAATAGCAATCAGCCCCAGCATTTT	CASSPQGGNSNQPQHF